The clone carrying this TCR beta chain is deemed medium-sized. The antigen remains undetermined. As to treatment: roughly ten-day PBMC culture with coronavirus spike peptide pools or control peptides (ViraFEST assay). CD4+ T cells that came from the unexposed donor were collected before the COVID-19 pandemic (2011-2018). By negative selection, CD4+ T cells were isolated once culture had run for about 10 days. The data derive from a study of vaccination and CD4 T cells after COVID-19. Study as a whole: Taking of post-vaccine samples occurred a median 72 days after dose two (range 14 to 241). Study observations and caveats: Spike mono-reactivity was evident in 304 of the 307 vaccine-specific clones derived from convalescent patients. In convalescent patients, a median around 87% of reactive clones appeared only post-vaccination.

Scientists ran DNA taken from cultured CD4+ T cells through the Oncomine TCR Beta short-read assay for sequencing. Investigators obtained genomic DNA by extraction from cultured CD4+ T cells. TCRdb fed the PCR reads into MiXCR, producing one record per CDR3 protein. The sample consists of fewer than 9,500 distinct CDR3 sequences, around 34% of them appearing once. CDR3 length: 14 amino acids. From germline, CDR1 is DFQATT and CDR2 SNEGSKA (reference sequence). V was clipped by 1 base and J by 6 bases, with 16 bases between them. The chain uses TRBV20-1 and TRBJ2-7; possibly TRBD2 for D (5 bases). The clonotype was recovered from a human donor in good health. The sequenced sample was CD4+ T cells from blood, cultured in vitro. CDR3 sequence (DNA): TGCAGTGCTAGAGGAGGGCAGGATCGGTCCGAGCAGTACTTC. Translated, it gives CSARGGQDRSEQYF.